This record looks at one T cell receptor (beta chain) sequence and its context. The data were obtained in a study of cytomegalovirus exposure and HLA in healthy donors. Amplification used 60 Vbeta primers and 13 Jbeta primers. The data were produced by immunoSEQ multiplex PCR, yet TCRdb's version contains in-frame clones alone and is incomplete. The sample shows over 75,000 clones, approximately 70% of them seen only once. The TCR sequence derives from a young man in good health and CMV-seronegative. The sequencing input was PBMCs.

CDR3 bases: TGTGCCAGCAGCCCCAGACAGCCCTACGAGCAGTACTTC. Residues: CASSPRQPYEQYF. The J gene is TRBJ2-7, the V gene TRBV28; D is possibly TRBD1 (5 bases). CDR1 MDHEN and CDR2 SYDVKM come from the germline V gene. With 6 bases removed from V and 2 bases from J, the gap between germline ends came to 11 bases. This CDR3 spans 13 amino acids. Looking up the rest from reference TRBV28 and TRBJ2-7 gives the full variable domain: DVKVTQSSRYLVKRTGEKVFLECVQDMDHENMFWYRQDPGLGLRLIYFSYDVKMKEKGDIPEGYSVSREKKERFSLILESASTNQTSMYLCASSPRQPYEQYFGPGTRLTVT.